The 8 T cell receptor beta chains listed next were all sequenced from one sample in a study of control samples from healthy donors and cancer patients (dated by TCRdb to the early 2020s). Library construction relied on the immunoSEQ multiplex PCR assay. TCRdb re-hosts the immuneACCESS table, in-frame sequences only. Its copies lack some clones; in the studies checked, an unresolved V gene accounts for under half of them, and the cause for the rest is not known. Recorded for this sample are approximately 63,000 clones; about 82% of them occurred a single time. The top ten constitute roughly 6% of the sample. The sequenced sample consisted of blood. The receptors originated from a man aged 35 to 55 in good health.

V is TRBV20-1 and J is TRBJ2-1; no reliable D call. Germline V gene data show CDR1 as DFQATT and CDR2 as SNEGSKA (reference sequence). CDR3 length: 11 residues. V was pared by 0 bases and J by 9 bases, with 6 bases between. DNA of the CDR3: TGCAGTGCTAGAGATTTCTCTGAGCAGTTCTTC. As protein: CSARDFSEQFF.

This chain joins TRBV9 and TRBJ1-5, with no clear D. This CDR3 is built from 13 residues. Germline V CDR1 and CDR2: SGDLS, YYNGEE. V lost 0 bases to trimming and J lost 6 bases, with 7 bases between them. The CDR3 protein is CASSVGETQPQHF. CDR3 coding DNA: TGTGCCAGCAGCGTAGGTGAAACTCAGCCCCAGCATTTT.

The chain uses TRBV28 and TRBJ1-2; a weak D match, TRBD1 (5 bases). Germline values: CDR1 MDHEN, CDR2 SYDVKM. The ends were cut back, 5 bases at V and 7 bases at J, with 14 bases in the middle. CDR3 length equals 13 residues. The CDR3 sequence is CASSLQGLRGYTF. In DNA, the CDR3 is TGTGCCAGCAGTCTCCAGGGCCTGCGTGGCTACACCTTC.

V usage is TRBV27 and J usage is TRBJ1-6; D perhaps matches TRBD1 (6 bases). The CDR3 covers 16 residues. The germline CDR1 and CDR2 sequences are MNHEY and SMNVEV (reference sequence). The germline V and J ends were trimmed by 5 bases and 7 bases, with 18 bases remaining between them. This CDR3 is CASSARTGTWNSPLHF. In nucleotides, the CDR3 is TGTGCCAGCAGTGCACGAACAGGGACGTGGAATTCACCCCTCCACTTT.

This CDR3 reads CASSSGGLAKNIQYF. The CDR3 coding sequence is TGTGCCAGCAGTTCCGGGGGTTTAGCCAAAAACATTCAGTACTTC. The V gene is TRBV28, the J gene TRBJ2-4, with D maybe TRBD2 (6 bases). CDR1 is MDHEN and CDR2 is SYDVKM in the germline V gene. CDR3 length equals 15 residues. The V gene lost 4 bases and the J gene lost 0 bases, with 10 bases spanning the gap. The entire variable domain, with the rest obtained from reference TRBV28 and TRBJ2-4, is as follows: DVKVTQSSRYLVKRTGEKVFLECVQDMDHENMFWYRQDPGLGLRLIYFSYDVKMKEKGDIPEGYSVSREKKERFSLILESASTNQTSMYLCASSSGGLAKNIQYFGAGTRLSVL.

CDR3 DNA sequence: TGTGCCAGTAGTATCGGAGGCGGAACCTACGAGCAGTACTTC. Amino acid sequence: CASSIGGGTYEQYF. The chain couples TRBV19 to TRBJ2-7; tentatively, D is TRBD2 (5 bases). This CDR3 is 14 amino acids long. V was clipped by 3 bases and J by 2 bases, with 11 bases between them. CDR1 is LNHDA, CDR2 SQIVND, per germline (reference sequence).

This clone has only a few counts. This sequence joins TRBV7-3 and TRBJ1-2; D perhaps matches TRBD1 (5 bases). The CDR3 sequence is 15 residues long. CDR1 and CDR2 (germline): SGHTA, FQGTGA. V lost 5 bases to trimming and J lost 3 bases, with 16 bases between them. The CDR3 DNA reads TGTGCCAGCAGCCCTCGAGGAGGGACTGACTATGGCTACACCTTC. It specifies CASSPRGGTDYGYTF.

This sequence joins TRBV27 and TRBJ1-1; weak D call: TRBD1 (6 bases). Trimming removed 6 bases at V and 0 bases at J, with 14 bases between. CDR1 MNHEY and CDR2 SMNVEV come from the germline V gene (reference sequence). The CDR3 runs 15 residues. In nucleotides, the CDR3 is TGTGCCAGCAGCCATTTTGGGACATTGAACACTGAAGCTTTCTTT. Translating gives CASSHFGTLNTEAFF.